This T cell receptor beta chain was recovered during a study of tumor-infiltrating lymphocytes in primary liver carcinoma. Co-extraction of RNA and DNA was performed on about 19-33 mg of unsorted bulk tissue. The CDR3 totals 17 residues. The germline V gene encodes CDR1 MGHRA and CDR2 YSYEKL. About this clonotype: A much larger clone lies a single base off, so this may be a read error.

The input was 500 ng total RNA; TCR beta cDNA was made from it with a constant-region primer. ARM-PCR, slightly modified, supplied the TCR beta libraries through three nested multiplex PCR rounds. It was with TRBV1-TRBV30 forward primers and a C-beta reverse primer that the first two PCR rounds were run, at 10 cycles each. TCRdb itself ran the multiplex PCR reads through MiXCR, one entry per CDR3 protein. The table records about 92,000 distinct CDR3 sequences, approximately 68% of them present only once. Sequenced material: tumor-adjacent normal liver tissue. This clonotype originated in a man aged 40-55 years with primary liver carcinoma and hepatitis B virus infection. The chain employs TRBV4-1 and TRBJ1-5; 9 bases fit TRBD1. CDR3 sequence reads: CARSPGFDRGYSQPQHF. The CDR3 DNA follows: TGCGCCAGAAGCCCGGGATTCGACAGGGGGTATTCTCAGCCCCAGCATTTT.